A single sample gave rise to the 25 T cell receptor beta chains below, sequenced in a study of T cells after yellow fever vaccination. Each CDR3 protein gets one entry after TCRdb re-called the 5' RACE reads with MiXCR. The sample includes 250,000 or so distinct CDR3 sequences, approximately 6.3% of them seen just once. The specimen was CD4+ T cells sorted from PBMCs, collected on the day of the yellow fever booster vaccination. The receptors originated from a man in his thirties or forties who received the YFV17D yellow fever vaccine.

There are many counts of this clonotype. The rearrangement links TRBV7-2 to TRBJ2-7; tentatively, D is TRBD2 (6 bases). V was shortened by 1 base and J by 9 bases, with 13 bases between the two germline ends. The germline CDR1 and CDR2 sequences are SGHTA and FQGNSA. The CDR3 length is 13 residues. For the CDR3, the DNA is TGTGCCAGCAGCTTAGGGACACGGAGGGTGCAGTACTTC. Amino acids: CASSLGTRRVQYF.

The chain couples TRBV20-1 to TRBJ1-2; a weak D match, TRBD1 (5 bases). The germline V gene encodes CDR1 DFQATT and CDR2 SNEGSKA (reference sequence). The CDR3 contains 16 residues. V dropped 3 bases and J dropped 2 bases, with 19 bases sitting between them. Here the CDR3 reads CSARGDGQGGNYGYTF. The CDR3 region has the DNA TGCAGTGCTAGGGGGGACGGGCAGGGAGGGAACTATGGCTACACCTTC.

This sequence joins TRBV20-1 and TRBJ2-5, with 7 positions matching TRBD1. The CDR3 extends over 13 amino acids. Per the germline V gene, CDR1 is DFQATT and CDR2 is SNEGSKA (reference sequence). Trimming removed 6 bases from V and 4 bases from J; junction bases left unmatched: 8. For the CDR3, the DNA is TGCAGTGCACGGGACAGCCTTCTAGAGACCCAGTACTTC. Translation: CSARDSLLETQYF.

The rearrangement joins TRBV6-1 to TRBJ1-5, with D unclear. Germline assignment: CDR1 MNHNS and CDR2 SASEGT. This CDR3 is built from 18 residues. V shed 2 bases and J shed 0 bases, with 17 bases lying between them. CDR3 coding DNA: TGTGCCAGCAGTGAATACGTGTTGACAACTAATAGCAATCAGCCCCAGCATTTT. The encoded protein is CASSEYVLTTNSNQPQHF.

V usage is TRBV12-3 or TRBV12-4 and J usage is TRBJ2-3, with D maybe TRBD2 (6 bases). Between the trimmed V and J ends, which lost 10 bases and 0 bases, there was a span of 11 bases. This CDR3 has 13 amino acids. The CDR3 nucleotides read TGTGCCACCAGGAGGGCTAGCACAGATACGCAGTATTTT. It translates to CATRRASTDTQYF.

This clonotype turned up a few times. The rearrangement links TRBV20-1 to TRBJ2-1; 9 bases align to TRBD2. The ends lost 5 bases at V and 7 bases at J; junction bases unmatched: 12. The CDR3 runs 15 residues. The germline CDR1 and CDR2 sequences are DFQATT and SNEGSKA (reference sequence). The CDR3 protein is CSAGSSGTRMNEQFF. In DNA, the CDR3 is TGCAGTGCTGGCTCTAGCGGGACACGAATGAATGAGCAGTTCTTC.

This clonotype was counted ten times or more. V is TRBV15 and J is TRBJ1-5; no clear D. Per germline, CDR1 LNHNV and CDR2 YYDKDF (reference sequence). The CDR3 is 12 residues long. V was clipped by 0 bases and J by 9 bases, with 6 bases between them. The CDR3 sequence is CATSRDARPQHF. CDR3 nucleotide sequence: TGTGCCACCAGCAGAGATGCCCGGCCCCAGCATTTT.

This clonotype was picked up a small number of times. The CDR3 sequence is CASSSGLAGGYTQYF. The CDR3, as DNA: TGCGCCAGCAGCTCAGGACTAGCGGGAGGGTATACGCAGTATTTT. V gene TRBV5-1 combines with J gene TRBJ2-3, with 15 positions matching TRBD2. V was pared by 3 bases and J by 7 bases, with 3 bases of the junction left unmatched. The CDR3 has 15 residues. CDR1 and CDR2 (germline): SGHRS, YFSETQ. The complete variable domain, with remaining parts taken from reference TRBV5-1 and TRBJ2-3, reads KAGVTQTPRYLIKTRGQQVTLSCSPISGHRSVSWYQQTPGQGLQFLFEYFSETQRNKGNFPGRFSGRQFSNSRSEMNVSTLELGDSALYLCASSSGLAGGYTQYFGPGTRLTVL.

V and J are TRBV2 and TRBJ2-3; 7 positions match TRBD2. This CDR3 is 15 amino acids long. Germline V lookup: CDR1 SNHLY, CDR2 FYNNEI. The CDR3 bases are TGTACCTTCGGGACCCTTCGGGGGGGCACAGATACGCAGTATTTT. Residues: CTFGTLRGGTDTQYF.

The V and J genes are TRBV2 and TRBJ2-2; weak D call: TRBD1 (5 bases). The CDR3 is 15 residues long. Trimming removed 4 bases from V and 1 base from J, with 10 bases in between. The germline V gene encodes CDR1 SNHLY and CDR2 FYNNEI. The CDR3: CASSALGQNTGELFF. The CDR3 DNA is TGTGCCAGCAGTGCTTTAGGACAGAACACCGGGGAGCTGTTTTTT.

This clonotype was counted a few times. This chain uses TRBV11-2 with TRBJ2-1, with TRBD1 matching 7 bases. Trimming removed 5 bases from V and 3 bases from J; junction bases left unmatched: 1. The length of the CDR3 is 13 residues. Germline values: CDR1 SGHAT, CDR2 FQNNGV. The CDR3 spells CASSQGDYNEQFF. CDR3 bases: TGTGCCAGCAGCCAGGGGGACTACAATGAGCAGTTCTTC.

This clonotype came up a few times. This sequence joins TRBV30 and TRBJ2-1; D tentatively reads TRBD1 or TRBD2 (5 bases each). The V gene's germline CDR1 is GTSNPN and CDR2 SVGIG (reference sequence). The length of the CDR3 is 13 residues. V lost 4 bases to trimming and J lost 9 bases, with 16 bases between them. The CDR3 coding sequence is TGTGCCTGGAAGCAGGGTTGGACTTTTGAGCAGTTCTTC. Protein: CAWKQGWTFEQFF.

This clonotype was seen more than once but under ten times. The V call is TRBV7-2, the J call TRBJ1-1; possibly TRBD1 for D (6 bases). Trimming removed 5 bases at V and 1 base at J, with 14 bases between. The CDR3 totals 15 residues. CDR1 is SGHTA, CDR2 FQGNSA, per germline. Here the CDR3 DNA reads TGTGCCAGCAGCCCACTAGGGGGGGCGAACACTGAAGCTTTCTTT. This codes for CASSPLGGANTEAFF. The full variable domain, in which reference TRBV7-2 and TRBJ1-1 provide the parts outside the CDR3, is GAGVSQSPSNKVTEKGKDVELRCDPISGHTALYWYRQSLGQGLEFLIYFQGNSAPDKSGLPSDRFSAERTGGSVSTLTIQRTQQEDSAVYLCASSPLGGANTEAFFGQGTRLTVV.

At least ten counts were recorded for this clonotype. The chain employs TRBV7-8 and TRBJ1-4; tentatively, D is TRBD1 (5 bases). The V and J ends lost 8 bases and 2 bases respectively, with 9 bases between them. This CDR3 is 13 amino acids long. In germline, CDR1 is SGHVS, CDR2 FQNEAQ. For the CDR3, the DNA is TGTGCCAGCGGGGCTAGTACTAATGAAAAACTGTTTTTT. It encodes CASGASTNEKLFF.

The table lists this clonotype with many counts. V is TRBV20-1 and J is TRBJ2-1; TRBD2 aligns across 7 bases. J lost 4 bases, V lost 2 bases, and 8 bases had no gene match. The CDR3 runs 15 residues. The V gene's germline CDR1 is DFQATT and CDR2 SNEGSKA (reference sequence). The CDR3: CSARPTAGAYNEQFF. The CDR3 nucleotides read TGCAGTGCTAGACCCACGGCGGGAGCTTACAATGAGCAGTTCTTC.

The chain couples TRBV10-3 to TRBJ2-7; maybe TRBD2 (6 bases). Germline CDR1 ENHRY, CDR2 SYGVKD. The length of the CDR3 is 13 residues. V was shortened by 4 bases and J by 2 bases, with 9 bases between the two germline ends. CDR3 bases: TGTGCCATCAGTGGCGGGGAGCCCTACGAGCAGTACTTC. It encodes CAISGGEPYEQYF.

The sample holds a few counts of this clonotype. V and J are TRBV6-6 and TRBJ2-7, with 10 bases aligning to TRBD2. Trimming took 6 bases from V and 4 from J; bases not matched to a gene: 3. Germline values: CDR1 MNHNY, CDR2 SVGAGI (reference sequence). The length of the CDR3 is 13 residues. CDR3 region: CASRGLARYEQYF. The CDR3 bases are TGTGCCAGCAGGGGACTAGCGAGATACGAGCAGTACTTC.

The sample holds many counts of this clonotype. The CDR3 coding sequence is TGTGCCAGCAGGCAGGGGGAAGCGGAGACCCAGTACTTC. Encoded protein: CASRQGEAETQYF. The chain recombines TRBV11-2 with TRBJ2-5; 7 bases fit TRBD1. The CDR3 has 13 residues. Germline V gene sequence: CDR1 SGHAT, CDR2 FQNNGV. With V trimmed by 6 bases and J by 5 bases, 6 bases remained unmatched.

The chain uses TRBV11-2 and TRBJ2-3; 10 bases are a match to TRBD2. Per the germline V gene, CDR1 is SGHAT and CDR2 is FQNNGV. Trimming cost V 2 bases and J 3 bases; bases outside gene matches: 8. This CDR3 is 17 amino acids long. The CDR3 is CASSLYLAGATTDTQYF. The CDR3 DNA follows: TGTGCCAGCAGCTTATACCTAGCGGGAGCTACAACAGATACGCAGTATTTT. The entire variable domain, with the rest obtained from reference TRBV11-2 and TRBJ2-3, is as follows: EAGVAQSPRYKIIEKRQSVAFWCNPISGHATLYWYQQILGQGPKLLIQFQNNGVVDDSQLPKDRFSAERLKGVDSTLKIQPAKLEDSAVYLCASSLYLAGATTDTQYFGPGTRLTVL.

The chain carries TRBV7-9 and TRBJ1-5; D call uncertain. The germline V gene has CDR1 SEHNR and CDR2 FQNEAQ (reference sequence). The ends were cut back, 2 bases at V and 6 bases at J, with 11 bases in the middle. The CDR3 has 14 residues. CDR3 sequence (DNA): TGTGCCAGCAGCTTATCTGGGGTTGCTCAGCCCCAGCATTTT. Translating it yields CASSLSGVAQPQHF.

This clonotype was seen a few times. V is TRBV12-3 or TRBV12-4 and J is TRBJ2-7; 7 bases fit TRBD1. Trimming removed 3 bases from V and 6 bases from J; junction bases left unmatched: 5. The CDR3 has 13 amino acids. CDR3 region: CASSFYRGSEQYF. The CDR3 DNA is TGTGCCAGCAGTTTCTACAGGGGCAGCGAGCAGTACTTC.

The genes are TRBV18 and TRBJ2-2; the D gene is possibly TRBD1 (6 bases). The V end lost 2 bases, the J end lost 4 bases, and 11 bases lay between the germline ends. The CDR3 is 15 amino acids. Germline V lookup: CDR1 KGHSH, CDR2 LQKENI. The CDR3 DNA reads TGTGCCAGCTCACCAAAATCAGGGGTCACCGGGGAGCTGTTTTTT. Translated: CASSPKSGVTGELFF.

The chain has TRBV7-2 and TRBJ2-7; maybe TRBD2 (6 bases). The CDR3 has 17 amino acids. V shed 0 bases and J shed 3 bases, with 18 bases lying between them. CDR1 and CDR2 (germline): SGHTA, FQGNSA. CDR3 sequence (DNA): TGTGCCAGCAGCTTAGCGCTTAGCGGAGTGGGAGGCTACGAGCAGTACTTC. Encoded protein: CASSLALSGVGGYEQYF. The whole variable domain, remainder taken from reference TRBV7-2 and TRBJ2-7, is GAGVSQSPSNKVTEKGKDVELRCDPISGHTALYWYRQSLGQGLEFLIYFQGNSAPDKSGLPSDRFSAERTGGSVSTLTIQRTQQEDSAVYLCASSLALSGVGGYEQYFGPGTRLTVT.

This clonotype occurred a few times. The chain is built from TRBV20-1 and TRBJ2-7; 8 positions agree with TRBD2. The germline V gene encodes CDR1 DFQATT and CDR2 SNEGSKA (reference sequence). With V trimmed by 0 bases and J by 5 bases, 12 bases remained unmatched. The CDR3 runs to 16 residues. CDR3: CSARDMRAGGIDEQYF. The CDR3 nucleotides are TGCAGTGCTAGAGATATGAGGGCGGGAGGAATCGACGAGCAGTACTTC.

In this sample, this clonotype turned up a few times. The chain joins TRBV14 to TRBJ2-1; D is perhaps TRBD1 (6 bases). V was shortened by 0 bases and J by 6 bases, with 12 bases between the two germline ends. The CDR3 has 15 residues. The germline gives CDR1 SGHDN, CDR2 FVKESK. The CDR3 DNA reads as TGTGCCAGCAGCCAAGATGGGCTAGGGGGCAATGAGCAGTTCTTC. Its protein product is CASSQDGLGGNEQFF.